This T cell receptor (beta chain) was captured by sequencing in a study of early T cells in non-severe SARS-CoV-2 infection. On the study more broadly: From unsorted whole blood, bulk RNA was sequenced, and the chains remained unpaired.

V trimming: 7 bases; J trimming: 2 bases; junction bases outside the gene matches: 8. The CDR3 has 15 residues. Per the germline V gene, CDR1 is SEHNR and CDR2 is FQNEAQ (reference sequence). As part of library construction, unique molecular identifiers were attached to individual cDNA molecules. TCRdb ran MiXCR on the 5' RACE reads and lists one entry per CDR3 protein. This repertoire shows about 52,000 distinct CDR3 sequences, around 10% found once; its top ten account for roughly 13%. This clonotype was counted many times. The chain has TRBV7-9 and TRBJ1-2; 9 nucleotides line up with TRBD1. The receptor was isolated from an adult who was a healthcare worker with PCR-confirmed SARS-CoV-2 infection or an uninfected control (not recorded which). The source material was whole blood. The CDR3 reads CASTDPGQGNYGYTF. The CDR3 DNA follows: TGTGCCAGCACCGATCCGGGACAGGGAAACTATGGCTACACCTTC.